This T cell receptor (beta chain) was recorded in a study of blood T cell repertoires in COVID-19. This CDR3 is built from 15 residues. The V gene's germline CDR1 is LNHDA and CDR2 SQIVND (reference sequence). Trimming cost V 3 bases and J 0 bases, with 9 bases left between them. Sequenced by immunoSEQ multiplex PCR; TCRdb stores in-frame clones only, minus some. In the table there are roughly 69,000 clones, about 81% of which are singletons. The chain combines TRBV19 with TRBJ1-5; D gene unclear. Material: peripheral blood. The receptor was isolated from a human donor in a cohort sampled during active COVID-19. In DNA, the CDR3 is TGTGCCAGTAGTATTTTTGCGTATAGCAATCAGCCCCAGCATTTT. Translation: CASSIFAYSNQPQHF.